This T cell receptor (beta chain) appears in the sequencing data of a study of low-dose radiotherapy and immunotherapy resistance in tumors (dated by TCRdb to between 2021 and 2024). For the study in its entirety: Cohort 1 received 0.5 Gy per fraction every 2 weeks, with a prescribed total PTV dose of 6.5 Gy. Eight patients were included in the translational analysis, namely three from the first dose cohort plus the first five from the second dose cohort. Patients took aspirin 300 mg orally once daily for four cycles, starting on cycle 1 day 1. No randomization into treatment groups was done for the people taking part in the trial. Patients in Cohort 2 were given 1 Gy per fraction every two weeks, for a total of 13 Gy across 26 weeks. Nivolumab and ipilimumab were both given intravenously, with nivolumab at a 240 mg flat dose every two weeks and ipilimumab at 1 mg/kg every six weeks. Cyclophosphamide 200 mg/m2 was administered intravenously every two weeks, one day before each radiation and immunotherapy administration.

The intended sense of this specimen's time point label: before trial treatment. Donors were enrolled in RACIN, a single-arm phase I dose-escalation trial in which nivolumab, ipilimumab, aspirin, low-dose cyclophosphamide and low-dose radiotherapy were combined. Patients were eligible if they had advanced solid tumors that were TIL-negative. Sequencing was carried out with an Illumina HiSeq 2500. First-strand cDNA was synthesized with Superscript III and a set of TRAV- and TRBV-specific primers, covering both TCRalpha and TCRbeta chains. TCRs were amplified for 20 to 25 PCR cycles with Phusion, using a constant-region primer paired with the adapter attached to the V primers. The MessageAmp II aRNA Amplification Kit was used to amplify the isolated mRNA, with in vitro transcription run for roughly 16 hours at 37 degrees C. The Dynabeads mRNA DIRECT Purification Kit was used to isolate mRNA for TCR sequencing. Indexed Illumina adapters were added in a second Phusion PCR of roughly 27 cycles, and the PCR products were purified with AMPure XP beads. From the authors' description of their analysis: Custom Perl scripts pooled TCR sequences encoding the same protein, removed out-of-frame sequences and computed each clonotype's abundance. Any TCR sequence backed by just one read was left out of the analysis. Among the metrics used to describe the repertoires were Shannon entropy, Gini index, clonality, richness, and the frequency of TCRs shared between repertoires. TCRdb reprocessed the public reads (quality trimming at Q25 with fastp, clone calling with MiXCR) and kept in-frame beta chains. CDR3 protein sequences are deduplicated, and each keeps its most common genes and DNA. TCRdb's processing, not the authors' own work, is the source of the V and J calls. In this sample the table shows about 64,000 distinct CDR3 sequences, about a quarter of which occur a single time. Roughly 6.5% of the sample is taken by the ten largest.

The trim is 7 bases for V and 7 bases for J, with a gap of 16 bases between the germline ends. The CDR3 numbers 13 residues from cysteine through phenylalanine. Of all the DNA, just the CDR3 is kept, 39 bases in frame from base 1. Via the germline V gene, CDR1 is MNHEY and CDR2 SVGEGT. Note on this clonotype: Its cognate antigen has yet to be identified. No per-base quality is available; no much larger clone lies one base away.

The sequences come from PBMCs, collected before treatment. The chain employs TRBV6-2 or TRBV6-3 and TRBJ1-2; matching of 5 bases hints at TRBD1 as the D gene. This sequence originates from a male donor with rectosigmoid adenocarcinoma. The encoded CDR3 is CASKSLGPSGYTF. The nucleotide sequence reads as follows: TGTGCCAGCAAGTCACTGGGACCCTCTGGCTACACCTTC.